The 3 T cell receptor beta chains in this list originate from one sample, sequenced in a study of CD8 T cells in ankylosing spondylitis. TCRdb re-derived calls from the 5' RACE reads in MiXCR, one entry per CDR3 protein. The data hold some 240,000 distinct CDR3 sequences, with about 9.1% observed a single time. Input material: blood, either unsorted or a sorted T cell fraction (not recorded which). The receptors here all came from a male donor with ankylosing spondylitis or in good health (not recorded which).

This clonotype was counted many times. This CDR3 is CASSLGGQGAVDTQYF. The DNA of the CDR3 is TGTGCCAGCAGCTTAGGGGGACAGGGGGCGGTAGATACGCAGTATTTT. The V gene is TRBV7-8, the J gene TRBJ2-3, with 12 bases fitting TRBD1. The CDR3 is made up of 16 amino acids. Germline V gene sequence: CDR1 SGHVS, CDR2 FQNEAQ. The V gene end was trimmed by 1 base and the J gene end by 5 bases; junction bases not matched to a gene: 4.

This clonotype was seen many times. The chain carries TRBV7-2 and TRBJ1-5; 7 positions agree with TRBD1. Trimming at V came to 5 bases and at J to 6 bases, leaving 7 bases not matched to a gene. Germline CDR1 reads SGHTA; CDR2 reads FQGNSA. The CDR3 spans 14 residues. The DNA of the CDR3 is TGTGCCAGCAGCCCCGACAGGGTTAGTCAGCCCCAGCATTTT. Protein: CASSPDRVSQPQHF.

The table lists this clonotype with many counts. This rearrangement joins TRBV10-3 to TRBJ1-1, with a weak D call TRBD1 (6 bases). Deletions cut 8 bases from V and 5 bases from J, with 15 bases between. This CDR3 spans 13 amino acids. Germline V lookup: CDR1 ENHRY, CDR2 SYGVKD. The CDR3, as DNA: TGTGCCATCCAGGGGTTTGAGGAAACTGAAGCTTTCTTT. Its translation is CAIQGFEETEAFF.